This TCR beta chain was obtained from a study of cytomegalovirus exposure and HLA in healthy donors. Study-wide background: Most genotyped donors, about four fifths of roughly 400, had Caucasian-associated genetic ancestry.

Comments on this clone: Its antigen is undetermined.

CDR3 size: 18 residues. V was trimmed by 5 bases and J by 0 bases, leaving 22 bases between them. From germline, CDR1 is SGHRS and CDR2 YFSETQ. Findings and limits, study-wide: For most TCR sequences rarity was the rule, although some public TCRs occurred in many donors. Researchers reportedly found TCR beta sequences accurately predicted most subjects' HLA-A and HLA-B alleles. Judged likely to be a sequencing artifact was a cluster of highly shared sequence variants.

Primers: 60 Vbeta forward and 13 Jbeta reverse. The repertoire was sequenced with immunoSEQ multiplex PCR; TCRdb's copy has only in-frame clones and lacks some. In the table there are around 120,000 clones, over 70% of which are singletons. The sample taken for sequencing was PBMCs. The clonotype was recovered from a woman in her forties in good health and CMV-seronegative. This rearrangement joins TRBV5-1 to TRBJ2-3; D is possibly TRBD2 (7 bases). Here the CDR3 DNA reads TGCGCCAGCAGTCAATCGCTGGCGGGGGCCGTTAGCACAGATACGCAGTATTTT. It specifies CASSQSLAGAVSTDTQYF.